Following are 3 T cell receptor beta chains from one sample sequenced in a study of neurological immune-mediated disorders. As to time point: longitudinal time-point 2. TCRdb re-called the 5' RACE reads with MiXCR, one entry per CDR3 protein. The sample shows 65,000 to 95,000 distinct CDR3 sequences, 5.8% of them seen only once. The sequencing input was PBMCs. Every receptor here comes from a woman aged 55-75 years with multiple sclerosis.

This clonotype came up many times. V and J are TRBV12-3 or TRBV12-4 and TRBJ2-7; TRBD1 matches at 7 bases. This CDR3 spans 13 amino acids. Unmatched junction bases numbered 0, after V lost 3 bases and J lost 1 base. The CDR3 here is CASSLGQSYEQYF. The CDR3 region has the DNA TGTGCCAGCAGTTTGGGACAGTCCTACGAGCAGTACTTC.

This clonotype was seen many times. V and J are TRBV2 and TRBJ2-7; D ambiguous. V lost 2 bases and J 2 bases, leaving 7 bases between the germline ends. This CDR3 is 13 amino acids long. Germline V lookup: CDR1 SNHLY, CDR2 FYNNEI. The CDR3 nucleotides read TGTGCCAGCAGTGAAAACAACGCCTACGAGCAGTACTTC. Its protein is CASSENNAYEQYF.

This clonotype was seen ten or more times. The chain uses TRBV2 and TRBJ2-7; 10 nucleotides line up with TRBD1. The CDR3 is 15 residues long. J lost 1 base, V lost 10 bases, and 10 bases had no gene match. Germline V gene data show CDR1 as SNHLY and CDR2 as FYNNEI. The CDR3 loop reads CAIPFGDRGSYEQYF. The CDR3 nucleotides are TGTGCCATTCCCTTCGGGGACAGGGGTTCCTACGAGCAGTACTTC.